Listed below are T cell receptor beta chains from one sample, sequenced in a study of OX40 agonist ivuxolimab in advanced cancers. TCRdb's copy holds only in-frame clones and misses some; the assay was immunoSEQ multiplex PCR. Of approximately 91,000 clones in the sample, around nine tenths were seen once. Sequenced material: CD4+ or CD8+ T cells sorted from blood, taken in a trial of the OX40 agonist ivuxolimab. The receptor set was obtained from an adult with an advanced solid tumor such as melanoma, head and neck, liver or kidney cancer. Each CDR3 is given with its conserved first and last residue. Each record gives: D gene, V gene, clone size, J gene, CDR3 DNA, CDR3 protein. D genes are given only for firm matches. Clone size is given for some rows only: seen once, a few or many times, or a class if the clone is expanded.

>-|TRBV19|-|TRBJ2-5
TGTGCCAGTAGTATACAGGGCGCCCAAGAGACCCAGTACTTC
CASSIQGAQETQYF
>TRBD1|TRBV6-6|-|TRBJ1-5
TGTGCCAGCAGATCAGGGGGGGGACAGCCCCAGCATTTT
CASRSGGGQPQHF
>-|TRBV7-6|once|TRBJ1-6
TGTGCCAGCAAGGGACTGGTTAATTCACCCCTCCACTTT
CASKGLVNSPLHF
>TRBD1|TRBV15|few|TRBJ1-2
TGTGCCACCAGCAGAGTTTGGAGGACAGGGTACCTAGGTGGCTACACCTTC
CATSRVWRTGYLGGYTF
>TRBD1|TRBV7-2|-|TRBJ1-2
TGTGCCAGCAGCTTAAAGACAGGGGGAATCTATGGCTACACCTTC
CASSLKTGGIYGYTF
>TRBD1|TRBV29-1|-|TRBJ1-2
TGCAGCGTTGCCGGGACAGACTACACCTTC
CSVAGTDYTF
>TRBD1|TRBV5-1|-|TRBJ1-1
TGCGCCAGCAGCCCCCGGACAGGGTGGAACACTGAAGCTTTCTTT
CASSPRTGWNTEAFF
>TRBD1|TRBV5-1|once|TRBJ2-1
TGCGCCAGCAGGGCGGGACAGGGGTACAATGAGCAGTTCTTC
CASRAGQGYNEQFF
>-|TRBV18|-|TRBJ1-5
TGTGCCAGCTCACCGGGGGATGGCAGAGGCGAGCATTTT
CASSPGDGRGEHF
>TRBD1|TRBV19|-|TRBJ2-7
TGTGCCAGTAGTATAGCGGGACAGGGGTTCAGGAGCCTCTACGAGCAGTACTTC
CASSIAGQGFRSLYEQYF
>TRBD1|TRBV11-3|-|TRBJ2-1
TGTGCCAGCAGCTTGATGGGACAGGGCAATGAGCAGTTCTTC
CASSLMGQGNEQFF
>-|TRBV19|-|TRBJ2-3
TGTGCCAGTAGTCTCTCCGGGACGACCCTTTCCCTTGCTGCAGATACGCAGTATTTT
CASSLSGTTLSLAADTQYF
>-|TRBV14|-|TRBJ1-6
TGTGCCAGCAGCCAATCGTCCCGTAATAATTCACCCCTCCACTTT
CASSQSSRNNSPLHF
>TRBD2|TRBV20-1|-|TRBJ2-4
TGCAGTGCTAGTCCCATAGGGAGGGTAGACTTC
CSASPIGRVDF
>-|TRBV11-2|-|TRBJ2-3
TGTGCCAGCAGCTTAGGGAGGTTGGGCACAGATACGCAGTATTTT
CASSLGRLGTDTQYF
>TRBD1|TRBV10-3|-|TRBJ1-1
TGTGCCATGAGGGGGCAAGGTGAAGCTTTCTTT
CAMRGQGEAFF
>-|TRBV19|-|TRBJ2-4
TGTGCCAGTAGTCTTTGGGCCCCGCAGAACATTCAGTACTTC
CASSLWAPQNIQYF
>TRBD1|TRBV10-3|-|TRBJ1-3
TGTGCCATCAGTGGGGGGACAGGCCTTGGAAACACCATATATTTT
CAISGGTGLGNTIYF
>-|TRBV9|-|TRBJ1-1
TGTGCCAGCAGCGAAGGGACGGCCACTGAAGCTTTCTTT
CASSEGTATEAFF
>TRBD1|TRBV6-1|-|TRBJ1-5
TGTGCCAGCAGTGAGAAGACCGGGACAGATTATCTGCCCCAGCATTTT
CASSEKTGTDYLPQHF
>-|TRBV6-6|once|TRBJ2-7
TGTGCCAGCAGTTACCCGGGGGCCTCCTACGAGCAGTACTTC
CASSYPGASYEQYF
>-|TRBV20-1|once|TRBJ1-6
TGCAGTGCTCACTCGGGTTCCTTAACCCACTTT
CSAHSGSLTHF
>-|TRBV27|-|TRBJ2-3
TGTGCCAGCAGTTTACTAAGTGTAGATACGCAGTATTTT
CASSLLSVDTQYF
>TRBD1|TRBV9|-|TRBJ2-3
TGTGCCAGCAGCCTTCGGACAGGGGAAGATACGCAGTATTTT
CASSLRTGEDTQYF
>TRBD1|TRBV5-6|-|TRBJ1-1
TGTGCCAGCAGCCCGGGACAGCCAAACACTGAAGCTTTCTTT
CASSPGQPNTEAFF
>-|TRBV15|-|TRBJ1-4
TGTGCCACCAGCAGAGACGCGGGGGAAAAACTGTTTTTT
CATSRDAGEKLFF
>-|TRBV9|-|TRBJ1-1
TGTGCCAGCAGCGGGTATGGGGCCTCACGGATGAACACTGAAGCTTTCTTT
CASSGYGASRMNTEAFF
>TRBD2|TRBV11-2|-|TRBJ2-5
TGTGCCAGCAGCTCGACGCGGGGGGGAGTCGGAGAGACCCAGTACTTC
CASSSTRGGVGETQYF
>TRBD1|TRBV7-9|few|TRBJ1-1
TGTGCCAGCAGCTCCCAGACAGGGGATGGGAACACTGAAGCTTTCTTT
CASSSQTGDGNTEAFF
>TRBD1|TRBV11-3|-|TRBJ2-2
TGTGCCAGCAGCCCGGGGACAGGAAACACCGGGGAGCTGTTTTTT
CASSPGTGNTGELFF
>TRBD2|TRBV5-1|-|TRBJ2-7
TGCGCCAGCAGCCCGGGACTAGCCCACGAGCAGTACTTC
CASSPGLAHEQYF
>-|TRBV5-1|-|TRBJ1-3
TGCGCCAGCAGCTTAGGGGGGCGTGGAAACACCATATATTTT
CASSLGGRGNTIYF
>-|TRBV16|once|TRBJ1-1
TGTGCCAGCAGCCCCCAGACGGGATCCACTGAAGCTTTCTTT
CASSPQTGSTEAFF
>-|TRBV5-1|once|TRBJ1-3
TGCGCCAGCAGCATGGGGGGCCAACTCTCTGGAAACACCATATATTTT
CASSMGGQLSGNTIYF
>-|TRBV5-5|-|TRBJ1-4
TGTGCCAGCAGCCTTATACTAACGGCGGGGGGAGCAACTAATGAAAAACTGTTTTTT
CASSLILTAGGATNEKLFF
>-|TRBV7-2|once|TRBJ2-1
TGTGCCAGCAGCTTAGGGGGAGTCTCCTACAATGAGCAGTTCTTC
CASSLGGVSYNEQFF
>-|TRBV2|-|TRBJ2-7
TGTGCCAGCACTGACAGAACTCGGGGCTTGGGCGAGCAGTACTTC
CASTDRTRGLGEQYF
>-|TRBV18|-|TRBJ2-7
TGTGCCAGCTCACCACCGGGCAGGGGCGCCTACGAGCAGTACTTC
CASSPPGRGAYEQYF